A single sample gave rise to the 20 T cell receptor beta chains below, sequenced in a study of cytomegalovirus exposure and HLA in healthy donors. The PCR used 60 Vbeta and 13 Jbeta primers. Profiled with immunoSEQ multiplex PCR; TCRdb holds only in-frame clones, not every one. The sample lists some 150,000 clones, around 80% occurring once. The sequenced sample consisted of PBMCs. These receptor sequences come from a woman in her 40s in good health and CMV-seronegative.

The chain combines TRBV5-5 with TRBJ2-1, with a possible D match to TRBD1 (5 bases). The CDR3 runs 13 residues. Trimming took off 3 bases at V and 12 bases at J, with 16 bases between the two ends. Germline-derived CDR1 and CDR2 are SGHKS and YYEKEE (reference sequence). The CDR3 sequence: CASSSPDSSAQFF. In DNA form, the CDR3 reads TGTGCCAGCAGCTCACCAGACAGCTCTGCGCAGTTCTTC.

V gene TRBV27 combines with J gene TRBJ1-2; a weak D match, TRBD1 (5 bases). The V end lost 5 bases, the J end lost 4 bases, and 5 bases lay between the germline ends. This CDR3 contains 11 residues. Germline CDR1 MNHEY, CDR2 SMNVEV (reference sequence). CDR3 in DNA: TGTGCCAGCAGTAGGGGCTATGGCTACACCTTC. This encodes CASSRGYGYTF.

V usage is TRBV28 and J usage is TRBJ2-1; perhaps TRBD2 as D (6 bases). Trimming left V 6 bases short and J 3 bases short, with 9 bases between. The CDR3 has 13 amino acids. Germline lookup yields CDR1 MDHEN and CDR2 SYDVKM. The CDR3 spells CASRASVYNEQFF. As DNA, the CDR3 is TGTGCCAGCAGGGCTAGCGTCTACAATGAGCAGTTCTTC.

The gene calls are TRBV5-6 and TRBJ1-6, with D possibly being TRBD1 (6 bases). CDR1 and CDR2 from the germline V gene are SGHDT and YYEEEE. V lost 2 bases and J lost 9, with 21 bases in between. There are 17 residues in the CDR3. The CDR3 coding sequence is TGTGCCAGCAGCTTTAGTACAGGGAGTGAAGATCGTTCACCCCTCCACTTT. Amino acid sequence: CASSFSTGSEDRSPLHF. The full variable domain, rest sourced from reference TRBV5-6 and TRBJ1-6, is DAGVTQSPTHLIKTRGQQVTLRCSPKSGHDTVSWYQQALGQGPQFIFQYYEEEERQRGNFPDRFSGHQFPNYSSELNVNALLLGDSALYLCASSFSTGSEDRSPLHFGNGTRLTVT.

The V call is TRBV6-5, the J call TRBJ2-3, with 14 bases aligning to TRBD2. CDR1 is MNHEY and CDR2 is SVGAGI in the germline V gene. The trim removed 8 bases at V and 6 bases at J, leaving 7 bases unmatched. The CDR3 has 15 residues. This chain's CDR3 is CASGGLAGGSDTQYF. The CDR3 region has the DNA TGTGCCAGCGGCGGACTAGCGGGAGGTTCGGATACGCAGTATTTT.

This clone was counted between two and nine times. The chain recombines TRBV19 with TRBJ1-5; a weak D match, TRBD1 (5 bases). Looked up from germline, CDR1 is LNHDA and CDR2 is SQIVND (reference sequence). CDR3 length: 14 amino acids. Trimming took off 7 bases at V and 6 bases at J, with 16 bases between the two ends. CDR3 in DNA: TGTGCCAGTACCTTTCGCGGGGCGAGTCAGCCCCAGCATTTT. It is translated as CASTFRGASQPQHF.

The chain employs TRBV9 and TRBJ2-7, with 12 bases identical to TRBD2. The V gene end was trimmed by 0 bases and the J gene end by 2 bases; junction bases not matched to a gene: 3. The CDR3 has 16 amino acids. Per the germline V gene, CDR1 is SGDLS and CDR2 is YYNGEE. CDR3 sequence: CASSVGLAGGTYEQYF. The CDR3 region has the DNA TGTGCCAGCAGCGTAGGTCTAGCGGGAGGGACCTACGAGCAGTACTTC.

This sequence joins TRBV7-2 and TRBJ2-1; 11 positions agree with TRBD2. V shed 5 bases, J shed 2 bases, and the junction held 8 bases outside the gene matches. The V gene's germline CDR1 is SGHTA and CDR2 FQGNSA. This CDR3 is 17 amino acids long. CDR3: CASSLPPGLAAYNEQFF. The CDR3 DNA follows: TGTGCCAGCAGCCTTCCCCCGGGACTAGCGGCCTACAATGAGCAGTTCTTC.

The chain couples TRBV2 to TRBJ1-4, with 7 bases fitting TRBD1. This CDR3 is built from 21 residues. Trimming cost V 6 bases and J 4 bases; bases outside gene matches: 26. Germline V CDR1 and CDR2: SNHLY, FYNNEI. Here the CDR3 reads CASRGRVRRAGTEGYNEKLFF. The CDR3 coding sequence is TGTGCCAGCAGAGGTAGGGTTCGACGGGCCGGGACAGAAGGATATAATGAAAAACTGTTTTTT.

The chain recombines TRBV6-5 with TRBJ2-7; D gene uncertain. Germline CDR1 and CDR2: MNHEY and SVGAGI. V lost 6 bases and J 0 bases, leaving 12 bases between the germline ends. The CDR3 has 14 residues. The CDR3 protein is CASSRTEISYEQYF. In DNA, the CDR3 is TGTGCCAGCAGCCGAACAGAGATCTCCTACGAGCAGTACTTC.

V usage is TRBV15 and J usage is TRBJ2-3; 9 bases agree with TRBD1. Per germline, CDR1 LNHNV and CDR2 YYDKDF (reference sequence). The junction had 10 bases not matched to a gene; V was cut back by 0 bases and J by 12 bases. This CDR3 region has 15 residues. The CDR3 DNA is TGTGCCACCAGCAGAGAGGCGACAGGGGGGTATGTTCAGTATTTT. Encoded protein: CATSREATGGYVQYF.

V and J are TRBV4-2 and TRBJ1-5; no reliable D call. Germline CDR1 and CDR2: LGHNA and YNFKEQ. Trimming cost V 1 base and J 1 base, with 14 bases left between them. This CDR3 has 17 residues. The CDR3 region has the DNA TGTGCCAGCAGCCAAGGGCGTGAGGGTTGGAGCAATCAGCCCCAGCATTTT. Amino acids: CASSQGREGWSNQPQHF.

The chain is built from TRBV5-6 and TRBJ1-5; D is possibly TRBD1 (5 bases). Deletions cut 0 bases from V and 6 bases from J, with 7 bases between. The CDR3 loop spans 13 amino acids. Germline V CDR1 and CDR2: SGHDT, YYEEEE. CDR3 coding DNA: TGTGCCAGCAGCTTGGGGGGGGGTCAGCCCCAGCATTTT. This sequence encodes CASSLGGGQPQHF. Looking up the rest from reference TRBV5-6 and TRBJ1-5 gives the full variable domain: DAGVTQSPTHLIKTRGQQVTLRCSPKSGHDTVSWYQQALGQGPQFIFQYYEEEERQRGNFPDRFSGHQFPNYSSELNVNALLLGDSALYLCASSLGGGQPQHFGDGTRLSIL.

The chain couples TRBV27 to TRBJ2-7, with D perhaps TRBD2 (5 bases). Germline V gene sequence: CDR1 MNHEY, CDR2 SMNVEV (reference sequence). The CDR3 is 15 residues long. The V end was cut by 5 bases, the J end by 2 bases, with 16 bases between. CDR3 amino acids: CASSALVQLAYEQYF. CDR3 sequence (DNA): TGTGCCAGCAGTGCACTAGTCCAACTCGCCTACGAGCAGTACTTC.

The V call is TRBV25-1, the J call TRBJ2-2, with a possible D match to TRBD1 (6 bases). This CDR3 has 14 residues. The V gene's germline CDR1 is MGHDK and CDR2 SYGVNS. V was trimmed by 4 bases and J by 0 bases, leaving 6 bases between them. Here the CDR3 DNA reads TGTGCCAGCAGTGGGGGGCCGAACACCGGGGAGCTGTTTTTT. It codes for CASSGGPNTGELFF.

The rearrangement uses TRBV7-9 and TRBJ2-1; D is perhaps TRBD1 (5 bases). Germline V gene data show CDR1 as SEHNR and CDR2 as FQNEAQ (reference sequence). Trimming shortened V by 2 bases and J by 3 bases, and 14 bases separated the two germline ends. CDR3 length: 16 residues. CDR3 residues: CASSLTATVYYNEQFF. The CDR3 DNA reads TGTGCCAGCAGCTTAACGGCGACAGTTTACTACAATGAGCAGTTCTTC. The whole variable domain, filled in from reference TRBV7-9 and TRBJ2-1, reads DTGVSQNPRHKITKRGQNVTFRCDPISEHNRLYWYRQTLGQGPEFLTYFQNEAQLEKSRLLSDRFSAERPKGSFSTLEIQRTEQGDSAMYLCASSLTATVYYNEQFFGPGTRLTVL.

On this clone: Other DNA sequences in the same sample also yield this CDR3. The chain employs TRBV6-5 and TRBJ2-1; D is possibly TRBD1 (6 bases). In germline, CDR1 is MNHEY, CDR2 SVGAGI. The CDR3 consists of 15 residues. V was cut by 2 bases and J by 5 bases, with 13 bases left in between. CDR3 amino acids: CASSYVQGRDNEQFF. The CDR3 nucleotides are TGTGCCAGCAGTTACGTACAGGGTAGGGACAATGAGCAGTTCTTC.

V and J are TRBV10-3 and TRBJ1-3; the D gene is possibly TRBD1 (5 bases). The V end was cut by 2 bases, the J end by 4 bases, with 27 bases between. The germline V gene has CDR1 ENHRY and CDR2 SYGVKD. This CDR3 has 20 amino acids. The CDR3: CAISERPGLMPGNKGNTIYF. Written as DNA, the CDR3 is TGTGCCATCAGTGAGCGTCCGGGACTGATGCCTGGAAACAAGGGAAACACCATATATTTT.

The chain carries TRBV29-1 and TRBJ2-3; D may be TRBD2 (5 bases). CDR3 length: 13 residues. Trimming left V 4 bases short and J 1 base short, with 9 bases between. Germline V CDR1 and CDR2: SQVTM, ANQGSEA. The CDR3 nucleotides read TGCAGCGTTGTCCGGCGGGGCACAGATACGCAGTATTTT. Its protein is CSVVRRGTDTQYF.

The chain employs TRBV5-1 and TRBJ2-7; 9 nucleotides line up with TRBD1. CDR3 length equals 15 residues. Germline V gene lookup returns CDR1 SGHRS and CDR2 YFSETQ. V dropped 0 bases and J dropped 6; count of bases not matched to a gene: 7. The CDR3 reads CASSLGLGTGFEQYF. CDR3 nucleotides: TGCGCCAGCAGCTTGGGTCTGGGGACAGGGTTCGAGCAGTACTTC.